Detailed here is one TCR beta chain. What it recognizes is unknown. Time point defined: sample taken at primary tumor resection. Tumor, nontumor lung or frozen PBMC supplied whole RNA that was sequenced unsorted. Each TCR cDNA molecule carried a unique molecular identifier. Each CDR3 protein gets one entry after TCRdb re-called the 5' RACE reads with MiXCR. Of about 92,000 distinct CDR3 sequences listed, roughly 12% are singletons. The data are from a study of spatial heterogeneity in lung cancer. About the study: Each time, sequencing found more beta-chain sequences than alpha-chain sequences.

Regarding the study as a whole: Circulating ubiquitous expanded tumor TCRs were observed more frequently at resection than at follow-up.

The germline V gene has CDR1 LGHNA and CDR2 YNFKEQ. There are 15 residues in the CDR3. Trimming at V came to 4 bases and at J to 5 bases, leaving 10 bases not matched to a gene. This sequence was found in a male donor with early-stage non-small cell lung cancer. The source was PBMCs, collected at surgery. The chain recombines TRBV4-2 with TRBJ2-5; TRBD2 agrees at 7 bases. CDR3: CASSPAGIEAETQYF. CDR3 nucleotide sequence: TGTGCCAGCAGCCCAGCGGGAATTGAAGCGGAGACCCAGTACTTC.